Included here is one T cell receptor (beta chain) sequence, with context. It lacks a known antigen. Base-call qualities are not available, and no considerably larger clone is one nucleotide away. The data derive from a study of Ad26.COV2.S vaccination and SARS-CoV-2 variants (dated by TCRdb to the early 2020s). For the wider study: Vaccine-arm donors were drawn from COV1001, a multicentre, randomized, double-blind, placebo-controlled phase I-IIa trial of Ad26.COV2.S in healthy adults. TCRbeta repertoire sequencing served as the tool for gauging how specific and how broad the SARS-CoV-2-reactive T cell receptors were following Ad26.COV2.S vaccination. Investigators remained blinded to trial group allocation during experiments and outcome assessment. Dosing of Ad26.COV2.S was intramuscular, at either 5x10^10 or 1x10^11 viral particles, delivered as one shot or as two shots spaced 56 days apart. Participants in the trial were split at random into five groups of five each, receiving low-dose or high-dose Ad26.COV2.S once or twice, or else placebo on both occasions. A total of around 32 samples were included in the TCR-sequenced set, comprising about 20 Ad26.COV2.S vaccine recipients, 5 placebo recipients and 8 SARS-CoV-2 convalescent individuals.

The treatment or condition label on this specimen signifies: some 20 received Ad26.COV2.S at low or high dose, single or two shots; about 5 received placebo; per-sample allocation not given. Repertoires of vaccine and placebo recipients were sequenced from samples taken on day 63 after the first injection. Between 29 July and 7 August 2020, Cohort 1b enrolled 25 adults aged 18-55 years at one site in Boston, USA. Ad26.COV2.S was a replication-incompetent adenovirus type 26 vector expressing a prefusion-stabilized SARS-CoV-2 spike protein from the original Wuhan strain. The immunoSEQ Assay was the method used to sequence TCRbeta CDR3 regions. After extraction, genomic DNA underwent amplification by bias-controlled multiplex PCR, followed by high-throughput sequencing. On the study's bioinformatics: Collapsing and filtering of sequences were performed to quantify the absolute abundance of each unique TCRbeta CDR3 region. T cell fraction was estimated by normalization of TCRbeta template counts to usable DNA, with usable DNA being measured through amplification of reference genes present in all nucleated cells. Repertoire TCRs were annotated as SARS-CoV-2-specific by exact matching of V gene, CDR3 amino acid sequence and J gene to a known reactive TCR set. MIRA supplied the reference SARS-CoV-2 TCR set, which was filtered for enrichment in COVID-19-positive ImmuneCODE repertoires so that public or cross-reactive TCRs were removed. Using the MIRA antigens, annotated TCRs were further analysed by specific ORF or by position within an ORF. Breadth was defined as the number of annotated unique rearrangements divided by the total number of unique productive rearrangements, and depth was defined as the summed frequency of the annotated unique rearrangements. Two-sided Wilcoxon rank-sum tests were used to compare TCR breadth between groups. TCRdb limited this immuneACCESS table to in-frame rearrangements with V and J called. A share of clones is missing; checked studies link under half to unresolved V genes, and the rest is unexplained. The DNA was the basis for D and trimming; V, J and clone size are from that table. The sample contains some 400,000 clones, 89% of them found a single time. Over 1.5% of the sample comes from the top ten.

The paper's findings and limits, for the study overall: Non-spike TCR breadth was comparable between vaccine and placebo recipients, consistent with the vaccine containing only spike. Comparing responses between vaccine doses or regimens was not something the study was powered to do. Ad26.COV2.S recipients had higher spike-specific TCR breadth than placebo recipients (P = 0.0014). According to the authors, total T cell responses may have been underestimated by the TCR breadth and depth analyses. Substantial breadth of spike-specific CD8+ and CD4+ T cell responses was reported after vaccination.

The CDR3 measures 16 amino acids from cysteine to phenylalanine. Only the CDR3 portion is preserved as DNA: 48 bases, with reading frame beginning at the first base. Taken from the germline V gene, the CDR1 and CDR2 loops are KGHSH and LQKENI. After removal of 3 bases from V and 2 bases from J, the junction retains 6 bases not matched to a gene. Recombination joined TRBV18 with TRBJ2-1; 8 middle bases align to TRBD2. Sequencing was performed on peripheral blood, taken in a trial of Ad26.COV2.S vaccine versus placebo. The clonotype comes from a person aged 18 to 65 who received the Ad26.COV2.S COVID-19 vaccine or a placebo. In nucleotide form, the sequence is TGTGCCAGCTCACCTCCTAGCGGGCGGACCTACAATGAGCAGTTCTTC. Translated, this is CASSPPSGRTYNEQFF.